The sample holds one count of the clone carrying this TCR beta chain. RNA transcripts were the source from which TCR beta CDR3 regions were amplified. Investigators did first-round RT-PCR with HTBI primers, then second-round multiplex PCR. TCRdb re-called the multiplex PCR reads through MiXCR, storing one row per CDR3 protein. The sample yields around 670,000 distinct CDR3 sequences, roughly 41% seen once. These data are taken from a study of Graves' ophthalmopathy and Graves' hyperthyroidism. The sequencing input was peripheral blood. This receptor was obtained from an adult man with Graves' ophthalmopathy.

CDR3 sequence reads: CASSEAGTGGTYNEQFF. The CDR3, as DNA: TGTGCCAGCAGTGAAGCCGGGACAGGGGGTACCTACAATGAGCAGTTCTTC. The genes are TRBV25-1 and TRBJ2-1, with 11 bases fitting TRBD1. The germline V gene encodes CDR1 MGHDK and CDR2 SYGVNS. This CDR3 spans 17 amino acids. V lost 2 bases and J lost 2; bases outside the gene matches: 5.